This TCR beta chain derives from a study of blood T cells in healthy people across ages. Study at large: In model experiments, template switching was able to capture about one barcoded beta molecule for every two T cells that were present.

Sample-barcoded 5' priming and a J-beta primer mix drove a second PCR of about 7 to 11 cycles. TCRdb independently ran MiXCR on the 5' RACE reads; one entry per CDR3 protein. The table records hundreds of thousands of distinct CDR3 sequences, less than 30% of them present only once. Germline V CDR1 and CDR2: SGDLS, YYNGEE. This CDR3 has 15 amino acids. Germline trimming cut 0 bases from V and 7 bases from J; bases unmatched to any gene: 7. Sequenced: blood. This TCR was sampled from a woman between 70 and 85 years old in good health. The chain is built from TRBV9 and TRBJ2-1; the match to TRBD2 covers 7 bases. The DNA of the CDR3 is TGTGCCAGCAGCGTAGATGGCGGGAGCGGAAATGAGCAGTTCTTC. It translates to CASSVDGGSGNEQFF.